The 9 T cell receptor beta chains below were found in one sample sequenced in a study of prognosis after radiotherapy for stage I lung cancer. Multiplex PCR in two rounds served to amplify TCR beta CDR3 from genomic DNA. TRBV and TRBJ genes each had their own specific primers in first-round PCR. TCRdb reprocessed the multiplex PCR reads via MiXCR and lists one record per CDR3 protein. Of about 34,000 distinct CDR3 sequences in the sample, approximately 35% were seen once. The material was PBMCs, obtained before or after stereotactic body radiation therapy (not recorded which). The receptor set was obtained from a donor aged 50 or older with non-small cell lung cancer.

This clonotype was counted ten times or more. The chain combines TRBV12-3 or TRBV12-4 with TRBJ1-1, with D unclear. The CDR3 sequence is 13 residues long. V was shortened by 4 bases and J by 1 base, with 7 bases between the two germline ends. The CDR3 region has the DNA TGTGCCAGCAGTTGGTCCCAGAACACTGAAGCTTTCTTT. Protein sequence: CASSWSQNTEAFF.

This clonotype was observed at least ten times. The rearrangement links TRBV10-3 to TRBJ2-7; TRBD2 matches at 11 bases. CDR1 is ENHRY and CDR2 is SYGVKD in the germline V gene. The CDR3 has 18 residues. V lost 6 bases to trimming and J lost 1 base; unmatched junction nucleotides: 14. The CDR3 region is CAIRGASGGQSPSYEQYF. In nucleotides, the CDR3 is TGTGCCATCAGAGGGGCTAGCGGGGGGCAGTCTCCTTCCTACGAGCAGTACTTC.

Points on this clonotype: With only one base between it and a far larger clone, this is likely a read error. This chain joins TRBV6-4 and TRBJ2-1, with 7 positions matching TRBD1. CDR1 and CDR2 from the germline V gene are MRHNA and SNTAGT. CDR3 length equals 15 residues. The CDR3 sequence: CVSRALVGQYNEQFF. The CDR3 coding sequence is TGTGTCAGCAGGGCTCTAGTGGGACAGTACAATGAGCAGTTCTTC.

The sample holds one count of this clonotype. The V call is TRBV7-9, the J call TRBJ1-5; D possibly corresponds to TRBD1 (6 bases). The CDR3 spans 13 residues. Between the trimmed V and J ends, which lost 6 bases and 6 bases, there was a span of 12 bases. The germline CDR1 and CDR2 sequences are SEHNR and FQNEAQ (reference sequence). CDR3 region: CASSGGAGQPQHF. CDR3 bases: TGTGCCAGCAGTGGGGGGGCGGGTCAGCCCCAGCATTTT.

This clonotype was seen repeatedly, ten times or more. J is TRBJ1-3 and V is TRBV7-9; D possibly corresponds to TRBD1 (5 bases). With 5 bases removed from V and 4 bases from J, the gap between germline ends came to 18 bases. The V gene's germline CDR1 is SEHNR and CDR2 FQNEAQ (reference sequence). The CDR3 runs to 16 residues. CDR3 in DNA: TGTGCCAGCAGCCCCCCCGGGGAGTCAGGGGGAAACACCATATATTTT. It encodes CASSPPGESGGNTIYF.

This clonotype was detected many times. The chain's CDR3 is CASSFGVSGANVLTF. The CDR3 coding sequence is TGTGCCAGCAGCTTCGGGGTCTCTGGGGCCAACGTCCTGACTTTC. This chain connects TRBV12-3 or TRBV12-4 to TRBJ2-6; D perhaps matches TRBD2 (5 bases). V was cut by 6 bases and J by 0 bases, with 9 bases left in between. This CDR3 region has 15 residues.

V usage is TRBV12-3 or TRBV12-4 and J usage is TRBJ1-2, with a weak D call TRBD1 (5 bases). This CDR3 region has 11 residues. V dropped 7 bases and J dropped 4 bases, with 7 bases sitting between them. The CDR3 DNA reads TGTGCCAGCATGGGGGGCTATGGCTACACCTTC. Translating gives CASMGGYGYTF.

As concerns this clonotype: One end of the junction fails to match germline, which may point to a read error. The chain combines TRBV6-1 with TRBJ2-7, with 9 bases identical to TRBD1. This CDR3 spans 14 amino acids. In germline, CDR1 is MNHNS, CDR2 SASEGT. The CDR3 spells CAISNVQGAWEQYF. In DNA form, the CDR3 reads TGTGCCATCAGTAACGTACAGGGGGCGTGGGAGCAGTACTTC.

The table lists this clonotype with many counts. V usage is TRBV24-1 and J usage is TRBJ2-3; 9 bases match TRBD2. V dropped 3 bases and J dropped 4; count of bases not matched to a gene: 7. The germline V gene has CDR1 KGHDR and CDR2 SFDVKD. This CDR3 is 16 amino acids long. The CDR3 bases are TGTGCCACCAGTGATGGGCGGGGGGGCCCCGCAGATACGCAGTATTTT. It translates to CATSDGRGGPADTQYF.